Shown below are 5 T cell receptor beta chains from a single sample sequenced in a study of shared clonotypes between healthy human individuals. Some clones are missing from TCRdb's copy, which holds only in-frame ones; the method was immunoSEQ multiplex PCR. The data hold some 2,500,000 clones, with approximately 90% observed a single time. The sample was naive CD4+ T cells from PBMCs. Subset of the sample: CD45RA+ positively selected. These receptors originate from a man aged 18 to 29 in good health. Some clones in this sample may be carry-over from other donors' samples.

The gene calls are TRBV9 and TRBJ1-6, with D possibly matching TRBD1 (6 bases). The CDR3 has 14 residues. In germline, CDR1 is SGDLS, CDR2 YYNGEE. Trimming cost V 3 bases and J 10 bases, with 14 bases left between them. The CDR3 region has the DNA TGTGCCAGCAGCGCTGCTGCAGGGGCGTCACCCCTCCACTTT. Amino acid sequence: CASSAAAGASPLHF. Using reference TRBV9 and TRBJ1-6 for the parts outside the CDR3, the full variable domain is DSGVTQTPKHLITATGQRVTLRCSPRSGDLSVYWYQQSLDQGLQFLIQYYNGEERAKGNILERFSAQQFPDLHSELNLSSLELGDSALYFCASSAAAGASPLHFGNGTRLTVT.

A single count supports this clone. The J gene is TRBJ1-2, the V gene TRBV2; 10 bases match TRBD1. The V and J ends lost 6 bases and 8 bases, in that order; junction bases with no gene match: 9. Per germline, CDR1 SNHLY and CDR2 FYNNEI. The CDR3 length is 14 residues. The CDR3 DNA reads TGTGCCAGCAGGGGGGGACAGGGGTTGTTCGGCTACACCTTC. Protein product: CASRGGQGLFGYTF.

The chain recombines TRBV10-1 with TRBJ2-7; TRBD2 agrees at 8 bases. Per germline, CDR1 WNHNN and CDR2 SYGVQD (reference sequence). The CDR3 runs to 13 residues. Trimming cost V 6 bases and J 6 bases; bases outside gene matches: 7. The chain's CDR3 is CASSPGLVFEQYF. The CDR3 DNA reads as TGCGCCAGCAGCCCGGGACTAGTTTTCGAGCAGTACTTC.

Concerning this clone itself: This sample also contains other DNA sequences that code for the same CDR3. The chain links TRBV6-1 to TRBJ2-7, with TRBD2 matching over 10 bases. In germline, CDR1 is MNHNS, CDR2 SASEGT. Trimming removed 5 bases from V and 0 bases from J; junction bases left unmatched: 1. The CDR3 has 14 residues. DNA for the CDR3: TGTGCCAGCAGTAAGCGGGAGGGCTCCTACGAGCAGTACTTC. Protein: CASSKREGSYEQYF.

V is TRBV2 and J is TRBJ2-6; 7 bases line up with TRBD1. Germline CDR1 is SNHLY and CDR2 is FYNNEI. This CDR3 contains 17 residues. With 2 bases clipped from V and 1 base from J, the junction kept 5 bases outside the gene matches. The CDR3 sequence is CASSETRQGSGANVLTF. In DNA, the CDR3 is TGTGCCAGCAGTGAAACACGACAGGGATCTGGGGCCAACGTCCTGACTTTC.